This T cell receptor (beta chain) was sequenced during a study of T-cell reconstitution after alpha-beta-depleted transplantation in children. General study results and limits: Two months or so post-transplant, alpha-beta T cells reportedly derived from several hundred expanded graft clones. Recipient T cells and thymic progenitors that survived were the source of the high TCRbeta diversity seen at day 60 in some patients.

The table lists this clonotype with a few counts. Its antigen remains unidentified. V lost 0 bases and J lost 0, with 4 bases in between. CDR3 length: 14 amino acids. Germline V gives CDR1 MNHEY, CDR2 SVGAGI. Preparing the TCRbeta library involved the use of unique molecular identifiers. TCRdb processed the PCR reads anew with MiXCR; each CDR3 protein has one entry. The sample lists about 250,000 distinct CDR3 sequences; more than 20% were seen once. J is TRBJ2-3 and V is TRBV6-5; D remains ambiguous. The sequencing here drew on PBMCs, mostly from graft donor cells, taken 360 days after TCRalphabeta/CD19-depleted stem cell transplant. This sequence was found in a female patient aged 2 to 10 who had a stem cell transplant for congenital amegakaryocytic thrombocytopenia, so the T cells may come from the graft donor. CDR3: CASSYSYSTDTQYF. CDR3 bases: TGTGCCAGCAGTTACTCGTACAGCACAGATACGCAGTATTTT.